A single sample gave rise to the 28 T cell receptor beta chains below, sequenced in a study of T cells after yellow fever vaccination. From the 5' RACE reads, TCRdb called clonotypes with MiXCR, one entry per CDR3 protein. The sample records some 160,000 distinct CDR3 sequences, around 9% being singletons. Specimen: CD8+ T cells sorted from PBMCs, collected 45 days after the yellow fever booster vaccination. The source of these receptors is a man younger than 35 who received the YFV17D yellow fever vaccine.

This clonotype showed up just a few times. This sequence joins TRBV5-1 and TRBJ1-1, with D possibly TRBD1 on 5 matching bases. This CDR3 has 14 residues. The V end lost 3 bases, the J end lost 6 bases, and 15 bases lay between the germline ends. CDR1 SGHRS and CDR2 YFSETQ come from the germline V gene. The CDR3 region is CASSSSGWDAEAFF. In nucleotides, the CDR3 is TGCGCCAGCAGCTCCTCAGGGTGGGATGCTGAAGCTTTCTTT.

In its sample, this clonotype was seen a few times. The chain is built from TRBV6-2 or TRBV6-3 and TRBJ1-1; the D gene is possibly TRBD1 (5 bases). The germline V gene encodes CDR1 MNHEY and CDR2 SVGEGT. The CDR3 spans 13 residues. Trimming pared 5 bases from V and 4 bases from J, leaving 11 bases between. CDR3 bases: TGTGCCAGCAGTCGTAGACAGCTCACTGAAGCTTTCTTT. Residues: CASSRRQLTEAFF.

The chain employs TRBV4-1 and TRBJ2-5, with 8 bases fitting TRBD2. The CDR3 consists of 15 residues. In germline, CDR1 is MGHRA, CDR2 YSYEKL. The junction had 4 bases not matched to a gene; V was cut back by 0 bases and J by 4 bases. The CDR3 coding sequence is TGCGCCAGCAGCCAAGAGGCCGGGGGGGGAGAGACCCAGTACTTC. This encodes CASSQEAGGGETQYF.

This clonotype has just a few counts. J is TRBJ1-1 and V is TRBV5-1; a possible D gene is TRBD1 (6 bases). The CDR3 length is 13 residues. Deletions cut 3 bases from V and 4 bases from J, with 10 bases between. Germline V lookup: CDR1 SGHRS, CDR2 YFSETQ. The CDR3 DNA sequence: TGCGCCAGCAGCTGGGGAGGGGGCACTGAAGCTTTCTTT. The encoded protein is CASSWGGGTEAFF.

This clonotype was counted only a few times. The chain uses TRBV20-1 and TRBJ1-2; D gene unclear. Germline V CDR1 and CDR2: DFQATT, SNEGSKA (reference sequence). Trimming removed 0 bases from V and 1 base from J, with 9 bases in between. The CDR3 has 14 residues. The CDR3: CSARDHPHNYGYTF. DNA of the CDR3: TGCAGTGCTAGAGATCATCCTCATAACTATGGCTACACCTTC.

This sequence joins TRBV12-3 or TRBV12-4 and TRBJ2-1; a possible D gene is TRBD2 (6 bases). The CDR3 consists of 13 residues. V lost 8 bases to trimming and J lost 4 bases, with 12 bases between them. Written as DNA, the CDR3 is TGTGCCAGCCGGGACTCAGGTTACAATGAGCAGTTCTTC. Translation gives CASRDSGYNEQFF.

V and J are TRBV7-2 and TRBJ2-7, with D possibly TRBD1 on 6 matching bases. Trimming took 5 bases from V and 5 from J, leaving 13 bases between them. This CDR3 contains 13 residues. The germline V gene has CDR1 SGHTA and CDR2 FQGNSA. The CDR3 spells CASSPIGGHEQYV. CDR3 nucleotides: TGTGCCAGCAGCCCTATTGGGGGCCACGAGCAGTACGTC.

The chain recombines TRBV5-1 with TRBJ1-1, with 7 bases lining up with TRBD1. With V trimmed by 4 bases and J by 11 bases, 5 bases remained unmatched. Per germline, CDR1 SGHRS and CDR2 YFSETQ. This CDR3 comprises 11 residues. CDR3 nucleotides: TGCGCCAGCAGCCTTGAGGGGGCGGCTTTCTTT. Residues: CASSLEGAAFF.

V gene TRBV12-3 or TRBV12-4 combines with J gene TRBJ1-5, with no clear D. V lost 8 bases and J lost 4, with 18 bases in between. CDR3 length equals 15 residues. The CDR3 loop is CASQTGSMRNQPQHF. CDR3 nucleotides: TGTGCCAGCCAGACCGGGAGTATGAGGAATCAGCCCCAGCATTTT.

This clonotype was seen only once. This chain links TRBV15 with TRBJ1-1; possible D gene TRBD1, 5 bases. In germline, CDR1 is LNHNV, CDR2 YYDKDF (reference sequence). CDR3 length: 16 amino acids. Trimming left V 4 bases short and J 1 base short, with 16 bases between. The CDR3 DNA sequence: TGTGCCACCAGCATTCGGACACGGGAGAGGAACACTGAAGCTTTCTTT. Protein sequence: CATSIRTRERNTEAFF.

This clonotype appeared a few times. The chain joins TRBV10-1 to TRBJ2-1; 7 bases match TRBD2. The trim removed 6 bases at V and 0 bases at J, leaving 8 bases unmatched. The length of the CDR3 is 16 residues. Germline V gene data show CDR1 as WNHNN and CDR2 as SYGVQD (reference sequence). CDR3 bases: TGCGCCAGCAGGGGAGGGACCCGGAGCTCCTACAATGAGCAGTTCTTC. It is translated as CASRGGTRSSYNEQFF.

Comment on this clonotype: A much larger clone lies a single base off, so this may be a read error. V and J are TRBV10-3 and TRBJ2-1; TRBD2 matches at 9 bases. CDR3 length equals 15 residues. Germline V gene lookup returns CDR1 ENHRY and CDR2 SYGVKD. The CDR3 coding sequence is TGTGCCATCATTGAGTCGGTCCAGCGGGGGGATGAGCAGTTCTTC. It yields the protein CAIIESVQRGDEQFF.

In its sample, this clonotype was seen many times. This sequence joins TRBV6-2 or TRBV6-3 and TRBJ2-3, with TRBD2 matching 10 bases. The CDR3 runs 17 residues. Germline CDR1 MNHEY, CDR2 SVGEGT. With V trimmed by 0 bases and J by 2 bases, 5 bases remained unmatched. This CDR3 is CASSYSPSGGYTDTQYF. The CDR3 bases are TGTGCCAGCAGTTACTCTCCTAGCGGGGGCTACACAGATACGCAGTATTTT.

This clonotype has only a few counts. The rearrangement joins TRBV7-8 to TRBJ2-7; D might be TRBD2 (5 bases). The germline CDR1 and CDR2 sequences are SGHVS and FQNEAQ. The CDR3 length is 12 residues. With 2 bases removed from V and 6 bases from J, the gap between germline ends came to 8 bases. In nucleotides, the CDR3 is TGTGCCAGCAGCTTACCGGGGTCCGAGCAGTACGTC. Translated: CASSLPGSEQYV.

The V call is TRBV7-9, the J call TRBJ2-2; no reliable D call. This CDR3 is built from 14 residues. V was pared by 0 bases and J by 0 bases, with 2 bases between. CDR1 is SEHNR, CDR2 FQNEAQ, per germline (reference sequence). The CDR3 loop reads CASSLASNTGELFF. DNA for the CDR3: TGTGCCAGCAGCTTAGCCTCGAACACCGGGGAGCTGTTTTTT.

This clonotype was observed many times. The gene calls are TRBV4-3 and TRBJ2-1; 8 bases fit TRBD2. The length of the CDR3 is 16 residues. Germline V gene data show CDR1 as LGHNA and CDR2 as YSLEER. V gave up 0 bases and J gave up 12 bases; unmatched junction bases: 13. The CDR3 sequence: CASSQDPAGGLMGQFF. For the CDR3, the DNA is TGCGCCAGCAGCCAAGATCCGGCGGGGGGTTTAATGGGGCAGTTCTTC.

This clonotype was counted a few times. This chain joins TRBV27 and TRBJ2-1; D might be TRBD1 (5 bases). This CDR3 has 16 residues. The germline V and J ends were trimmed by 0 bases and 6 bases, with 15 bases remaining between them. Germline assignment: CDR1 MNHEY and CDR2 SMNVEV (reference sequence). The chain's CDR3 is CASSLSVGVLSNEQFF. CDR3 nucleotides: TGTGCCAGCAGTTTATCGGTAGGGGTTTTGAGCAATGAGCAGTTCTTC.

The chain is built from TRBV6-2 or TRBV6-3 and TRBJ2-7; 7 positions agree with TRBD1. The ends lost 7 bases at V and 5 bases at J; junction bases unmatched: 11. CDR3 length: 14 residues. Looked up from germline, CDR1 is MNHEY and CDR2 is SVGEGT. The CDR3 sequence: CASNPATGFHEQYF. The CDR3 DNA follows: TGTGCCAGCAACCCGGCGACAGGGTTTCACGAGCAGTACTTC.

This clonotype was found a few times. The chain couples TRBV5-4 to TRBJ1-1; possible D gene TRBD1, 6 bases. The ends were cut back, 4 bases at V and 1 base at J, with 14 bases in the middle. The length of the CDR3 is 15 residues. Per germline, CDR1 SGHNT and CDR2 YYREEE (reference sequence). CDR3 region: CASSLDPGENTEAFF. In nucleotides, the CDR3 is TGTGCCAGCAGCCTAGATCCAGGGGAGAACACTGAAGCTTTCTTT.

Ten or more counts support this clonotype. This chain connects TRBV4-3 to TRBJ2-3, with TRBD1 matching over 8 bases. V was pared by 3 bases and J by 4 bases, with 6 bases of the junction left unmatched. The CDR3 loop spans 15 amino acids. The germline V gene encodes CDR1 LGHNA and CDR2 YSLEER. In DNA form, the CDR3 reads TGCGCCAGCAGCCATAGACAGGGGCAGGCAGATACGCAGTATTTT. Amino acids: CASSHRQGQADTQYF.

This clonotype appeared a few times. The chain recombines TRBV5-1 with TRBJ2-7, with D perhaps TRBD2 (6 bases). In germline, CDR1 is SGHRS, CDR2 YFSETQ. V was cut by 4 bases and J by 0 bases, with 11 bases left in between. CDR3 length: 14 amino acids. The CDR3 DNA sequence: TGCGCCAGCAGCCCTTACGGGGGCTCCTACGAGCAGTACTTC. Translating gives CASSPYGGSYEQYF.

This chain connects TRBV21-1 to TRBJ2-1; the DNA was not compared with TRBD1, the D call given in the table. TRBV21-1 is classified as a pseudogene. This CDR3 region has 17 residues. The CDR3 nucleotides read TGTGCCAGCAGCAAGCCGGTCGAAGGGGTAGTCTGCGATGAGCAGTTCTTC. It yields the protein CASSKPVEGVVCDEQFF.

This clonotype was recorded at least ten times. V and J are TRBV7-9 and TRBJ2-1, with 7 bases that match TRBD2. CDR1 is SEHNR and CDR2 is FQNEAQ in the germline V gene (reference sequence). The CDR3 consists of 13 residues. After removal of 2 bases from V and 6 bases from J, the junction contained 1 base not matched to a gene. CDR3 protein: CASSLSGGNEQFF. The DNA for the CDR3 is TGTGCCAGCAGCTTATCGGGAGGCAATGAGCAGTTCTTC.

This clonotype appeared many times. The V and J genes are TRBV6-5 and TRBJ2-3; 12 nucleotides line up with TRBD2. This CDR3 contains 23 residues. V shed 0 bases, J shed 1 base, and the junction held 20 bases outside the gene matches. Germline values: CDR1 MNHEY, CDR2 SVGAGI. CDR3 sequence reads: CASSYSPLAGGPGVERRTDTQYF. The CDR3 nucleotides read TGTGCCAGCAGTTACTCCCCCCTAGCGGGGGGGCCAGGGGTAGAACGGCGCACAGATACGCAGTATTTT.

This clonotype turned up a few times. The V call is TRBV21-1, the J call TRBJ2-7; the table's D call of TRBD1 was not tested on the DNA. TRBV21-1 corresponds to a pseudogene. The CDR3 loop spans 16 amino acids. The CDR3 here is CASSKRDDRSSYEQYV. As DNA, the CDR3 is TGTGCCAGCAGCAAACGGGACGACAGGAGCTCCTACGAGCAGTACGTC.

This clonotype was counted ten times or more. V gene TRBV4-1 combines with J gene TRBJ1-5, with D unclear. Trimming left V 4 bases short and J 4 bases short, with 11 bases between. Germline-derived CDR1 and CDR2 are MGHRA and YSYEKL. This CDR3 has 14 amino acids. Here the CDR3 reads CASSPPSLNQPQHF. The CDR3 DNA follows: TGCGCCAGCAGCCCCCCGAGCCTAAATCAGCCCCAGCATTTT.

This chain connects TRBV24-1 to TRBJ2-5; 8 bases are shared with TRBD2. Per germline, CDR1 KGHDR and CDR2 SFDVKD. The J segment lost 0 bases and the V segment lost 2 bases, leaving 7 bases of the junction unmatched. The CDR3 sequence is 17 residues long. CDR3 DNA: TGTGCCACCAGTGATTCGGGGAGCGGGGGATACCAAGAGACCCAGTACTTC. This translates into CATSDSGSGGYQETQYF.

This clonotype has a handful of counts. The chain combines TRBV7-9 with TRBJ1-2, with 9 bases lining up with TRBD1. CDR3 length: 15 amino acids. V shed 5 bases, J shed 7 bases, and the junction held 11 bases outside the gene matches. Germline V gives CDR1 SEHNR, CDR2 FQNEAQ (reference sequence). The CDR3 DNA reads as TGTGCCAGCAGCCCGCTGAGGACAGGGGTTCGTGGCTACACCTTC. It yields the protein CASSPLRTGVRGYTF.